The 21 T cell receptor beta chains listed next were all sequenced from one sample in a study of T cells in Graves' hyperthyroidism and ophthalmopathy (dated by TCRdb to the late 2010s). Receptor amplification or capture employed multiplex PCR. The sequencing machine was an Illumina HiSeq 2000. The TCR beta CDR3 regions were amplified from RNA transcripts. A first-round RT-PCR of the TCR CDR3 used the HTBI primer set with the Qiagen OneStep RT-PCR kit. TCRdb trimmed public reads at Q25 via fastp, called clones via MiXCR and kept in-frame beta chains. Each CDR3 protein gets just one entry, which takes the most common genes and DNA from the rows behind it. Across this sample there are hundreds of thousands of distinct CDR3 sequences, with roughly a quarter seen only once. The top ten clonotypes cover approximately 35% of the sample. The sample taken for sequencing was blood. The receptors were gathered from a woman between 35 and 50 years old with Graves' ophthalmopathy.

Many counts were recorded for this clonotype. In DNA, the CDR3 is TGTGCCGCTGGATTTCTGCCCCAGCATTTT. Its translation: CAAGFLPQHF. V and J are TRBV27 and TRBJ1-5; no definite D call. This CDR3 has 10 residues. Germline V gives CDR1 MNHEY, CDR2 SMNVEV (reference sequence). Trimming took off 11 bases at V and 9 bases at J, with 11 bases between the two ends.

This clonotype was recorded many times. The chain employs TRBV7-8 and TRBJ2-3; TRBD2 matches 9 bases. V dropped 5 bases and J dropped 4; count of bases not matched to a gene: 13. In germline, CDR1 is SGHVS, CDR2 FQNEAQ. The CDR3 contains 17 residues. CDR3 protein: CASSPVPGTSPADTQYF. The DNA of the CDR3 is TGTGCCAGCAGCCCGGTACCCGGGACTAGCCCGGCAGATACGCAGTATTTT.

This clonotype showed up many times. The chain couples TRBV6-5 to TRBJ2-7; maybe TRBD1 (5 bases). CDR3 size: 14 residues. CDR1 is MNHEY and CDR2 is SVGAGI in the germline V gene. Trimming cost V 6 bases and J 0 bases, with 12 bases left between them. The CDR3 loop reads CASRMTVSSYEQYF. The CDR3 nucleotides are TGTGCCAGCAGGATGACAGTTAGCTCCTACGAGCAGTACTTC.

This rearrangement joins TRBV24-1 to TRBJ2-7; D is ambiguous. The CDR3 is 13 residues long. The V end lost 6 bases, the J end lost 0 bases, and 8 bases lay between the germline ends. CDR1 is KGHDR, CDR2 SFDVKD, per germline. Written as DNA, the CDR3 is TGTGCCACCAGTTCTCCGAGCTCCTACGAGCAGTACTTC. This translates into CATSSPSSYEQYF.

This clonotype was observed at least ten times. V and J are TRBV12-3 or TRBV12-4 and TRBJ1-5, with 10 bases aligning to TRBD1. The CDR3 covers 16 residues. V lost 8 bases and J lost 3; bases outside the gene matches: 10. The CDR3 nucleotides read TGTGCCAGCGGACGAGGGACAGGGGAAAACAATCAGCCCCAGCATTTT. Translation: CASGRGTGENNQPQHF.

This clonotype was observed many times. The V and J genes are TRBV20-1 and TRBJ2-3; D possibly corresponds to TRBD2 (5 bases). This CDR3 has 18 amino acids. Germline V lookup: CDR1 DFQATT, CDR2 SNEGSKA (reference sequence). V dropped 2 bases and J dropped 0 bases, with 21 bases sitting between them. The CDR3 spells CSARFPDGKLSSTDTQYF. Written as DNA, the CDR3 is TGCAGTGCTAGATTCCCGGACGGGAAACTTTCTAGCACAGATACGCAGTATTTT.

This chain joins TRBV12-3 or TRBV12-4 and TRBJ2-2; 8 bases map to TRBD1. With 9 bases clipped from V and 7 bases from J, the junction kept 10 bases outside the gene matches. The CDR3 is 14 residues long. The CDR3 here is CASLDRELFGELFF. The DNA of the CDR3 is TGTGCCAGTTTGGACAGGGAGTTGTTCGGGGAGCTGTTTTTT.

This chain links TRBV5-1 with TRBJ2-7; 7 bases match TRBD2. The germline V gene encodes CDR1 SGHRS and CDR2 YFSETQ. J gave up 7 bases and V 7 bases, and 8 bases lay outside the gene matches. This CDR3 has 12 amino acids. CDR3 protein: CASGGDGGEQYF. Here the CDR3 DNA reads TGCGCCAGCGGGGGGGACGGCGGAGAGCAGTACTTC.

The chain is built from TRBV12-3 or TRBV12-4 and TRBJ1-2; D gene uncertain. This CDR3 contains 14 residues. V lost 3 bases to trimming and J lost 4 bases, with 12 bases between them. Here the CDR3 DNA reads TGTGCCAGCAGTTTCAGCTGGGCGGGCTATGGCTACACCTTC. It specifies CASSFSWAGYGYTF.

This clonotype was seen a few times. V gene TRBV5-1 combines with J gene TRBJ1-5; D remains unclear. Trimming stripped 1 base from V and 5 bases from J, with 13 bases between. Germline values: CDR1 SGHRS, CDR2 YFSETQ. The CDR3 consists of 15 residues. This CDR3 reads CASSLKHSADQPQHF. Written as DNA, the CDR3 is TGCGCCAGCAGCTTGAAACACTCAGCAGATCAGCCCCAGCATTTT.

This chain links TRBV2 with TRBJ2-7, with D unresolved. The CDR3 is 14 residues long. Trimming removed 3 bases at V and 0 bases at J, with 9 bases between. The germline gives CDR1 SNHLY, CDR2 FYNNEI. As DNA, the CDR3 is TGTGCCAGCAGTGAGTCACCCAGCTCCTACGAGCAGTACTTC. It is translated as CASSESPSSYEQYF. The complete variable domain, with remaining parts taken from reference TRBV2 and TRBJ2-7, reads EPEVTQTPSHQVTQMGQEVILRCVPISNHLYFYWYRQILGQKVEFLVSFYNNEISEKSEIFDDQFSVERPDGSNFTLKIRSTKLEDSAMYFCASSESPSSYEQYFGPGTRLTVT.

Concerning this clonotype: A junction boundary mismatches the germline segment, possibly from a read error. The CDR3 region has the DNA TGTGTCAGCAGCTTAGGCAGGGGTTACGAGCAGTACTTC. Amino acids: CVSSLGRGYEQYF. V usage is TRBV11-2 and J usage is TRBJ2-7; a possible D gene is TRBD1 (6 bases). The CDR3 extends over 13 amino acids. Germline lookup yields CDR1 SGHAT and CDR2 FQNNGV. Complete variable domain (other parts from reference TRBV11-2 and TRBJ2-7): EAGVAQSPRYKIIEKRQSVAFWCNPISGHATLYWYQQILGQGPKLLIQFQNNGVVDDSQLPKDRFSAERLKGVDSTLKIQPAKLEDSAVYLCVSSLGRGYEQYFGPGTRLTVT.

The genes are TRBV12-3 or TRBV12-4 and TRBJ2-3, with unresolved D. This CDR3 has 12 residues. V was pared by 4 bases and J by 8 bases, with 10 bases between. CDR3 nucleotide sequence: TGTGCCAGCAGTTCAGGATTGGTTACGCAGTATTTT. It codes for CASSSGLVTQYF.

This clonotype has at least ten counts. This rearrangement joins TRBV12-3 or TRBV12-4 to TRBJ1-5, with a tentative D call TRBD1 (5 bases). Trimming cost V 4 bases and J 2 bases, with 12 bases left between them. This CDR3 spans 15 amino acids. The CDR3 spells CASSSTGTGNQPQHF. The CDR3 nucleotides are TGTGCCAGCAGTTCCACCGGGACCGGCAATCAGCCCCAGCATTTT.

This clonotype was observed many times. V usage is TRBV5-8 and J usage is TRBJ1-1, with a weak D call TRBD1 (5 bases). Germline V gene sequence: CDR1 SGHTS, CDR2 YDEGEE. CDR3 length equals 15 residues. V lost 3 bases, J lost 0 bases, and 12 bases lay in between. CDR3 sequence (DNA): TGTGCCAGCAGCTCGGGACCGACCCTGAACACTGAAGCTTTCTTT. As protein: CASSSGPTLNTEAFF.

This clonotype was seen at least ten times. The DNA for the CDR3 is TGTGCCAGCAGAAGATCTTTGGGCGGGAGGGTTTCGGGAGAGACCCAGTACTTC. This translates into CASRRSLGGRVSGETQYF. The genes are TRBV25-1 and TRBJ2-5, with 9 bases fitting TRBD2. This CDR3 region has 18 residues. After removal of 6 bases from V and 4 bases from J, the junction contained 18 bases not matched to a gene. The germline gives CDR1 MGHDK, CDR2 SYGVNS.

This chain uses TRBV6-1 with TRBJ2-7; no clear D gene. Trimming took off 7 bases at V and 12 bases at J, with 16 bases between the two ends. CDR1 and CDR2 (germline): MNHNS, SASEGT. This CDR3 spans 11 amino acids. The CDR3 region has the DNA TGTGCCAGCATCCAGTCTTCAGTCGCGTACTTC. This encodes CASIQSSVAYF.

J is TRBJ1-1 and V is TRBV28; D gene uncertain. Germline assignment: CDR1 MDHEN and CDR2 SYDVKM. CDR3 length equals 14 residues. The germline V and J ends were trimmed by 3 bases and 1 base, with 9 bases remaining between them. This CDR3 reads CASSLLQTNTEAFF. CDR3 DNA: TGTGCCAGCAGTTTGTTACAAACGAACACTGAAGCTTTCTTT. The full variable domain, in which reference TRBV28 and TRBJ1-1 provide the parts outside the CDR3, is DVKVTQSSRYLVKRTGEKVFLECVQDMDHENMFWYRQDPGLGLRLIYFSYDVKMKEKGDIPEGYSVSREKKERFSLILESASTNQTSMYLCASSLLQTNTEAFFGQGTRLTVV.

This clonotype was seen ten or more times. The junction shows a germline mismatch at one end, possibly a read error. The rearrangement joins TRBV7-9 to TRBJ1-3; D uncertain. The CDR3 consists of 14 residues. The germline V gene encodes CDR1 SEHNR and CDR2 FQNEAQ (reference sequence). The CDR3 DNA follows: TGTGCCAGCAGCTCTGGACTGGCTGGAGACACCATATATTTT. Translating it yields CASSSGLAGDTIYF.

V is TRBV20-1 and J is TRBJ1-1; the D gene is possibly TRBD1 (5 bases). This CDR3 is 16 amino acids long. The V gene's germline CDR1 is DFQATT and CDR2 SNEGSKA (reference sequence). Trimming stripped 2 bases from V and 3 bases from J, with 19 bases between. DNA for the CDR3: TGCAGTGCTAGAACAGACAGTTGGTCCCCGGACACTGAAGCTTTCTTT. It is translated as CSARTDSWSPDTEAFF.

As regards this clonotype: With a much larger clone just one base away, this may be a read error. This rearrangement joins TRBV28 to TRBJ2-5; D perhaps matches TRBD1 (8 bases). Germline-derived CDR1 and CDR2 are MDHEN and SYDVKM. This CDR3 comprises 13 residues. CDR3 DNA sequence: TGTGCCAGCAGATACAGGGGGGGAGAGGCCCAGTACTTC. It is translated as CASRYRGGEAQYF.